This TCR beta chain was observed in a study of blood T cell repertoires in COVID-19 (dated by TCRdb to between 2020 and 2021). Turning to the overall study: Collaborator samples came from the United States, Italy and Spain and covered acute and convalescent phases of COVID-19. A de-identified subject ID, COVID-19 status, age in years and sex were almost always included in the sample metadata. The repertoires were made available in a free public database intended to serve as a resource for research on the immune response to SARS-CoV-2. The dataset comprised deeply sampled blood TCRbeta repertoires from subjects exposed to, actively infected with, or recovered from COVID-19. The samples were drawn from two sources: the first 160 participants of the ongoing ImmuneRACE study, and 1,000 to 1,500 subjects contributed by 6 global collaborators. The prospective study material was composed of cDNA or gDNA derived from T cells, B-cell-depleted T cells, or PBMCs. Where available, HLA class I and class II types were taken from metadata supplied by the sample provider and were not determined by assay-based typing. What the work shows at the level of the full study, not this receptor alone: How much clinical and demographic metadata was included differed by source and by participant, and the metadata was provided uncurated.

Samples from volunteer blood donors who had recovered from COVID-19 were contributed by a second Seattle source. Collaborating institutions collected whole blood in K2EDTA tubes following their own protocols. For TCRbeta analysis, collaborators shipped samples in one of three forms: frozen whole blood, isolated PBMCs, or DNA extracted from either of those sample types. In regard to this clone: There is no known antigen for this receptor. Nothing much larger sits one base from this clone, and base qualities are not available.

TCRbeta CDR3 regions were amplified from genomic DNA by means of the immunoSEQ Assay, a bias-controlled multiplex PCR. Per the source publication's procedure: The number of nucleated cells in each sample was estimated by amplification of reference gene primers within the assay. To quantify the absolute abundance of each unique TCRbeta CDR3 rearrangement, sequence reads were collapsed and filtered. For each sample, productive Simpson clonality was calculated by taking the square root of Simpson's diversity index across productive rearrangements. TCRdb retrieved this table from immuneACCESS and kept in-frame rearrangements only. Not all clones are present; in checked studies, unresolved V genes account for under half, and no reason is known for the remainder. The DNA was the basis for D and trimming; V, J and clone size are from that table. The sample yields just over 250,000 clones; roughly 86% were counted once. The top ten clonotypes cover about 10% of the sample.

The CDR1 and CDR2 encoded by the germline V gene are SNHLY and FYNNEI. Spanning cysteine to phenylalanine, the CDR3 consists of 12 amino acids. Of all the DNA, just the CDR3 is kept, 36 bases in frame from base 1. For this chain, trimming is 6 bases at the V end and 8 bases at the J end, and the number of junction bases without a gene match is 5. Sequences were obtained from peripheral blood. The TCR comes from a man aged 35-49 years who had recovered from COVID-19. The rearranged chain carries TRBV2 and TRBJ2-3, and 7 junctional nucleotides match TRBD1. The CDR3 reads CASRYDRATQYF. The bases read TGTGCCAGCAGGTACGACAGGGCTACGCAGTATTTT.